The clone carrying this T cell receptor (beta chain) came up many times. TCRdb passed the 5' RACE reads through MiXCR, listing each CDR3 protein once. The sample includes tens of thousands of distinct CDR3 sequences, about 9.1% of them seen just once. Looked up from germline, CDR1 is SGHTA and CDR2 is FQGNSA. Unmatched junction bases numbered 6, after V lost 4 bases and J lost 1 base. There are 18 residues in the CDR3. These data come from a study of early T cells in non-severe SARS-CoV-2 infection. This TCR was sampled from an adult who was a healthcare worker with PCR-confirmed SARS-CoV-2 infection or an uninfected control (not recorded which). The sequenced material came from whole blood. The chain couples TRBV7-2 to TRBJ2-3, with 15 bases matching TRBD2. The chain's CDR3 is CASSSRTSGRAGTDTQYF. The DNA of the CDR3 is TGTGCCAGCAGCTCCAGGACTAGCGGGAGGGCTGGCACAGATACGCAGTATTTT.